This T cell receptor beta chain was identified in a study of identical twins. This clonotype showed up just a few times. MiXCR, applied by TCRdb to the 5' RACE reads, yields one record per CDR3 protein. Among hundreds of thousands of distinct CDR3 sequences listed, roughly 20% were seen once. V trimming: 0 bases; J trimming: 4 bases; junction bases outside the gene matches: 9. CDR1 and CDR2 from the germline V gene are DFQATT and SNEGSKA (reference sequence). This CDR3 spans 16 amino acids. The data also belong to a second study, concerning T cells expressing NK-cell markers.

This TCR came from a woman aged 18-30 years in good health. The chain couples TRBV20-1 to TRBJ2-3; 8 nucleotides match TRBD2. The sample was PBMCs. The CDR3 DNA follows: TGCAGTGCTAGAGATCAAGCGGGAGTGTGCGCAGATACGCAGTATTTT. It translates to CSARDQAGVCADTQYF.